This TCR beta chain was recorded in a study of cytomegalovirus exposure and HLA in healthy donors. Both 60 Vbeta primers and 13 Jbeta primers went into the PCR. Assay used: immunoSEQ multiplex PCR; TCRdb lists only in-frame clones, some missing. The sample includes 150,000 to 200,000 clones, roughly 80% seen only once; the top ten take around 10%. A remark on this clone: Antigen: not known.

This CDR3 is built from 13 residues. Germline assignment: CDR1 LNHDA and CDR2 SQIVND (reference sequence). V trimming: 10 bases; J trimming: 3 bases; junction bases outside the gene matches: 5. Study-level results: Accurate prediction of most subjects' HLA-A and HLA-B alleles from TCR beta sequences was reported. The majority of CMV-associated TCR beta chains were reported as apparently HLA-restricted in a later analysis.

The chain uses TRBV19 and TRBJ2-1; 8 bases agree with TRBD1. Sequences were obtained from PBMCs. The origin of this receptor is a man between 18 and 29 years old in good health and CMV-seropositive. CDR3 loop: CATRDRSYNEQFF. As DNA, the CDR3 is TGTGCCACTCGGGACAGGAGCTACAATGAGCAGTTCTTC.